Listed below are T cell receptor beta chains from one sample, sequenced in a study of memory CD4+ T cells and cytomegalovirus serostatus. Only in-frame clones appear in the TCRdb table, and some are missing; sequencing was by immunoSEQ multiplex PCR. Seen here are approximately 47,000 clones, around 78% observed once, and the top ten hold more than 0.75%. The material sequenced was memory CD4+ T cells from blood. The receptors derive from an adult in good health and CMV-seronegative. CDR3s include the opening cysteine and the closing phenylalanine or tryptophan. Each record gives: D gene, V gene, clone size, J gene, CDR3 protein, CDR3 DNA. The D gene is left open where the match is weak. Not every row has a clone size; where given, it reads once, few, many or a size class.

D: .; V: TRBV28; size: .; J: TRBJ1-2; CDR3: CAIFRWDGYTF; DNA: TGTGCCATCTTCAGGTGGGATGGCTACACCTTC
D: .; V: TRBV4-2; size: .; J: TRBJ1-1; CDR3: CASSQGWGENTEAFF; DNA: TGTGCCAGCAGCCAAGGGTGGGGGGAAAACACTGAAGCTTTCTTT
D: .; V: TRBV10-3; size: .; J: TRBJ2-3; CDR3: CAIKWGMRADTQYF; DNA: TGTGCCATCAAGTGGGGGATGAGAGCAGATACGCAGTATTTT
D: .; V: TRBV19; size: .; J: TRBJ2-4; CDR3: CASSGSGTNIQYF; DNA: TGTGCCAGTAGTGGGTCAGGAACGAACATTCAGTACTTC
D: .; V: TRBV5-1; size: once; J: TRBJ1-1; CDR3: CASSSSGRNTEAFF; DNA: TGCGCCAGCAGCTCATCAGGGAGAAACACTGAAGCTTTCTTT
D: .; V: TRBV5-4; size: .; J: TRBJ1-1; CDR3: CAYKWTTEAFF; DNA: TGTGCCTACAAATGGACCACTGAAGCTTTCTTT
D: .; V: TRBV19; size: .; J: TRBJ1-2; CDR3: CASSAQGFGTF; DNA: TGTGCCAGTAGTGCACAGGGTTTCGGAACCTTC
D: TRBD1; V: TRBV13; size: .; J: TRBJ2-5; CDR3: CASDRGGETQYF; DNA: TGTGCCTCGGACAGGGGTGGGGAGACCCAGTACTTC
D: .; V: TRBV27; size: once; J: TRBJ2-7; CDR3: CASSLTAIHYEQYF; DNA: TGTGCCAGCAGTTTGACAGCAATACACTACGAGCAGTACTTC
D: TRBD1; V: TRBV30; size: .; J: TRBJ1-1; CDR3: CARSPTGVTEAFF; DNA: TGTGCCCGCTCCCCCACAGGGGTCACTGAAGCTTTCTTT
D: .; V: TRBV7-2; size: .; J: TRBJ1-3; CDR3: CATKTGPSGNTIYF; DNA: TGTGCCACCAAAACAGGCCCCTCTGGAAACACCATATATTTT